The clone carrying this TCR beta chain was seen a few times. What it binds is not known. There were TCR beta CDR3 regions amplified from RNA transcripts. RT-PCR in the first round (using the HTBI primer set) targeted the TCR CDR3. MiXCR was run by TCRdb on the multiplex PCR reads, yielding one entry per CDR3 protein. The repertoire includes about 640,000 distinct CDR3 sequences, under 25% of them detected once, and roughly 30% sits in the top ten. Diagnosing involved the use of clinical symptoms, serum thyroxine and TRAb, thyroid ultrasound and orbital computed tomography. Germline V gene data show CDR1 as MNHNS and CDR2 as SASEGT. The length of the CDR3 is 15 residues. Trimming stripped 8 bases from V and 7 bases from J, with 23 bases between. The data originate from a study of T cells in Graves' hyperthyroidism and ophthalmopathy. Study-wide results and limits: Blood held most thyroid clonotypes expanded above 0.001 frequency. Ophthalmopathy and stable hyperthyroidism were told apart by a 13 V-J model.

Sequenced input: blood. The V gene is TRBV6-1, the J gene TRBJ2-5; D could derive from TRBD1 or TRBD2 (5 bases each). The TCR comes from a man aged 25 to 40 with Graves' ophthalmopathy. The CDR3 is CASGLTGLRLGTQYF. CDR3 sequence (DNA): TGTGCCAGCGGCCTAACGGGGCTTCGTTTAGGGACCCAGTACTTC.